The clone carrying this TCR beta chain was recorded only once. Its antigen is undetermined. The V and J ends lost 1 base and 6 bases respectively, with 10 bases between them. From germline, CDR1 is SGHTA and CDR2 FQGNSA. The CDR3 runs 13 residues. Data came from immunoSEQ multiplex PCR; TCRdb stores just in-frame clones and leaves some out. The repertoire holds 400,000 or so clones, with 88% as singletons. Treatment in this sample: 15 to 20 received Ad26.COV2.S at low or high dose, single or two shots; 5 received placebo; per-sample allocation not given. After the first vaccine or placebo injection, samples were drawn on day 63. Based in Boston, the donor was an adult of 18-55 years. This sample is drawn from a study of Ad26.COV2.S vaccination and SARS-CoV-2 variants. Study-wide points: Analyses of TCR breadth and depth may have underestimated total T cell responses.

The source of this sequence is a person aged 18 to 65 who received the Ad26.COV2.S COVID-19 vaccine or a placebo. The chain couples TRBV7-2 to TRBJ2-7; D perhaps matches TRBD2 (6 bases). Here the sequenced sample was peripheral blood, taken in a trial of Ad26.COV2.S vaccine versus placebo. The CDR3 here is CASSLVAGSEQYF. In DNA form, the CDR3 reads TGTGCCAGCAGCTTAGTTGCGGGGAGCGAGCAGTACTTC.